Presented here are 4 T cell receptor beta chains from one specimen sequenced in a study of naive and memory T cell subsets. Amplification of ligated cDNA took four PCR rounds with SP2 and nested alpha and beta constant primers. In TCRdb, the 5' RACE reads were re-called with MiXCR into one record per CDR3 protein. The sample includes 45,000 to 55,000 distinct CDR3 sequences, around 5% of them seen just once. A UMI-containing oligonucleotide was joined by 3' ligation to the TCR cDNA template. These TCRs come from a female donor in good health.

This clonotype was counted many times. The chain employs TRBV29-1 and TRBJ2-1; TRBD1 is a possible D gene (5 bases). This CDR3 comprises 13 residues. Germline V CDR1 and CDR2: SQVTM, ANQGSEA. The germline V and J ends were trimmed by 4 bases and 8 bases, with 15 bases remaining between them. The CDR3 reads CSVVGQGNDEQFF. CDR3 DNA: TGCAGCGTTGTCGGCCAGGGAAACGATGAGCAGTTCTTC.

In its sample, this clonotype was seen many times. The V and J genes are TRBV18 and TRBJ1-1, with unresolved D. V lost 1 base and J 1 base, leaving 7 bases between the germline ends. The germline gives CDR1 KGHSH, CDR2 LQKENI. This CDR3 has 14 amino acids. CDR3 amino acids: CASSPQDSNTEAFF. The CDR3 DNA reads as TGTGCCAGCTCACCACAGGATTCGAACACTGAAGCTTTCTTT.

This chain joins TRBV20-1 and TRBJ2-5; tentatively, D is TRBD2 (5 bases). CDR1 DFQATT and CDR2 SNEGSKA come from the germline V gene (reference sequence). The CDR3 consists of 15 residues. The germline V and J ends were trimmed by 3 bases and 4 bases, with 18 bases remaining between them. The CDR3 nucleotides read TGCAGTGCTAGTAAGCGGAGATCTCTTGCAGAGACCCAGTACTTC. Its protein product is CSASKRRSLAETQYF.

This clonotype was counted ten times or more. The chain carries TRBV6-5 and TRBJ1-1; no firm D call. Trimming took off 5 bases at V and 10 bases at J, with 17 bases between the two ends. This CDR3 is 13 amino acids long. The V gene's germline CDR1 is MNHEY and CDR2 SVGAGI. For the CDR3, the DNA is TGTGCCAGCAGTATTACAATACTTGAACGAGCTTTCTTT. It specifies CASSITILERAFF.